This T cell receptor beta chain was sequenced during a study of blood T cell repertoires in COVID-19. Study overall: Samples representing acute and convalescent COVID-19 were sourced from the United States, Italy and Spain. T cells, B-cell-depleted T cells, or PBMCs supplied cDNA or gDNA.

In germline, CDR1 is GTSNPN, CDR2 SVGIG (reference sequence). Trimming removed 5 bases from V and 3 bases from J; junction bases left unmatched: 6. The CDR3 contains 14 residues. As handled by the study authors: It was from reference gene primer amplification that nucleated cell counts were estimated. Clones were read by immunoSEQ multiplex PCR, and TCRdb kept only the in-frame ones, dropping some. The V and J calls and clone size come from that table; D and trimming were worked out from the DNA. The sample lists tens of thousands of clones, around 90% occurring once. The genes are TRBV30 and TRBJ1-4; 7 positions agree with TRBD1. Material for sequencing was peripheral blood. This TCR was recovered from a man aged 45 to 65 with active COVID-19. The CDR3 sequence: CAWGHRGPNEKLFF. The CDR3 DNA reads as TGTGCCTGGGGACACAGGGGTCCTAATGAAAAACTGTTTTTT.